This is a list of T cell receptor beta chains from one sample in a study of blood T cell repertoires in COVID-19. Generated by immunoSEQ multiplex PCR, the TCRdb table keeps only in-frame clones and is missing some. Among some 190,000 clones listed, approximately 84% were seen once. The sample comprised peripheral blood. The receptors derive from a woman between 70 and 85 years old with active or convalescent COVID-19. Both conserved end residues are part of each CDR3. Each record gives: V gene, J gene, clone size, CDR3 protein. Clone size appears in some rows only: once, few, many, or a class for an expanded clone.

V gene: TRBV10-3
J gene: TRBJ2-5
clone size: .
CDR3 protein: CAISKKGTSGKTYQETQYF

V gene: TRBV28
J gene: TRBJ2-2
clone size: .
CDR3 protein: CASSSANTGELFF

V gene: TRBV30
J gene: TRBJ2-7
clone size: .
CDR3 protein: CAWSGGQGISEQYF

V gene: TRBV7-9
J gene: TRBJ2-7
clone size: .
CDR3 protein: CASSAGLTYEQYF

V gene: TRBV2
J gene: TRBJ1-2
clone size: once
CDR3 protein: CASSGQGAGWGYTF

V gene: TRBV28
J gene: TRBJ2-7
clone size: .
CDR3 protein: CASSTGGGGEQYF

V gene: TRBV7-3
J gene: TRBJ2-7
clone size: .
CDR3 protein: CASSLRQGGSYEQYF

V gene: TRBV5-1
J gene: TRBJ2-7
clone size: .
CDR3 protein: CASSLEVPGGQGAYEQYF

V gene: TRBV5-1
J gene: TRBJ2-2
clone size: once
CDR3 protein: CASSLTFGELFF

V gene: TRBV11-2
J gene: TRBJ2-1
clone size: .
CDR3 protein: CASSYQLAGGHEQFF

V gene: TRBV19
J gene: TRBJ2-2
clone size: once
CDR3 protein: CASSIVGSTGELFF

V gene: TRBV6-5
J gene: TRBJ2-7
clone size: .
CDR3 protein: CASSRQGASPQYF

V gene: TRBV5-6
J gene: TRBJ1-4
clone size: .
CDR3 protein: CASSFGTAEKLFF

V gene: TRBV5-5
J gene: TRBJ2-7
clone size: .
CDR3 protein: CASSFRLASTYEQYF

V gene: TRBV5-1
J gene: TRBJ2-7
clone size: .
CDR3 protein: CASSRTGHNTYEQYF

V gene: TRBV9
J gene: TRBJ2-1
clone size: once
CDR3 protein: CASSVSLAGGVGEQFF

V gene: TRBV5-5
J gene: TRBJ1-5
clone size: once
CDR3 protein: CASSLAEPGTGDNQPQHF

V gene: TRBV25-1
J gene: TRBJ2-5
clone size: many
CDR3 protein: CASSESLGGGETQYF

V gene: TRBV19
J gene: TRBJ2-3
clone size: .
CDR3 protein: CASSVRLAGGQDTQYF

V gene: TRBV5-1
J gene: TRBJ2-1
clone size: .
CDR3 protein: CASSLGMGQRNEQFF

V gene: TRBV27
J gene: TRBJ1-5
clone size: once
CDR3 protein: CASSLFGYSNQPQHF

V gene: TRBV28
J gene: TRBJ2-7
clone size: .
CDR3 protein: CATFSSYEQYF

V gene: TRBV6-4
J gene: TRBJ2-3
clone size: once
CDR3 protein: CASSHEHRSEDTQYF

V gene: TRBV19
J gene: TRBJ1-2
clone size: .
CDR3 protein: CASSTSGTGESYTF

V gene: TRBV9
J gene: TRBJ2-3
clone size: .
CDR3 protein: CARSHRAGVYTQYF

V gene: TRBV10-3
J gene: TRBJ2-2
clone size: .
CDR3 protein: CAITRDSLDPGELFF

V gene: TRBV19
J gene: TRBJ2-1
clone size: .
CDR3 protein: CASSIDQRAGDEQFF

V gene: TRBV6-5
J gene: TRBJ1-4
clone size: .
CDR3 protein: CASSTGRGEKLFF

V gene: TRBV4-1
J gene: TRBJ2-7
clone size: few
CDR3 protein: CASSQEPIGDRAYEQYF

V gene: TRBV7-9
J gene: TRBJ2-1
clone size: .
CDR3 protein: CASSLAGIEQFF

V gene: TRBV28
J gene: TRBJ1-2
clone size: .
CDR3 protein: CASSPRGNYGYTF

V gene: TRBV29-1
J gene: TRBJ1-1
clone size: .
CDR3 protein: CSVPEVPLQGTTFMNTEAFF

V gene: TRBV5-1
J gene: TRBJ1-1
clone size: .
CDR3 protein: CASSLGLTNTEAFF

V gene: TRBV3-1/TRBV3-2
J gene: TRBJ2-7
clone size: .
CDR3 protein: CASSTFGTTYEQYF

V gene: TRBV4-1
J gene: TRBJ2-5
clone size: .
CDR3 protein: CASSLGTGGGETQYF

V gene: TRBV24-1
J gene: TRBJ2-3
clone size: .
CDR3 protein: CATSDSPGRGKDTQYF

V gene: TRBV3-1/TRBV3-2
J gene: TRBJ2-3
clone size: once
CDR3 protein: CASRAGRTDTQYF

V gene: TRBV15
J gene: TRBJ1-4
clone size: .
CDR3 protein: CATSSEGAGEKLFF

V gene: TRBV7-3
J gene: TRBJ1-3
clone size: .
CDR3 protein: CASSSHCGGPPSGNTIYF

V gene: TRBV2
J gene: TRBJ2-5
clone size: .
CDR3 protein: CASSEMASGETQYF

V gene: TRBV3-1/TRBV3-2
J gene: TRBJ1-1
clone size: .
CDR3 protein: CASSQVGGAGQVAEAFF

V gene: TRBV9
J gene: TRBJ2-1
clone size: .
CDR3 protein: CASSVEALAVPYNEQFF

V gene: TRBV6-6
J gene: TRBJ2-1
clone size: .
CDR3 protein: CASSYDISSYNEQFF

V gene: TRBV7-3
J gene: TRBJ1-6
clone size: .
CDR3 protein: CASSARQSYNSPLHF

V gene: TRBV30
J gene: TRBJ1-1
clone size: .
CDR3 protein: CAWNRGRLGTEAFF

V gene: TRBV30
J gene: TRBJ1-1
clone size: .
CDR3 protein: CAWTRGAGNTEAFF

V gene: TRBV9
J gene: TRBJ2-6
clone size: .
CDR3 protein: CASSVDLRRQVGSGANVLTF

V gene: TRBV6-1
J gene: TRBJ2-2
clone size: .
CDR3 protein: CASSEVQGGTGELFF

V gene: TRBV5-1
J gene: TRBJ1-2
clone size: .
CDR3 protein: CASSLGQGRYGYTF

V gene: TRBV7-3
J gene: TRBJ2-1
clone size: once
CDR3 protein: CASSFSSGSAYEQFF

V gene: TRBV19
J gene: TRBJ2-7
clone size: .
CDR3 protein: CASSVLAGGTYEQYF

V gene: TRBV19
J gene: TRBJ2-7
clone size: .
CDR3 protein: CARTGSSYEQYF

V gene: TRBV10-1
J gene: TRBJ2-3
clone size: .
CDR3 protein: CASSEGTSGDTQYF

V gene: TRBV27
J gene: TRBJ1-5
clone size: once
CDR3 protein: CASSYRENQPQHF

V gene: TRBV4-2
J gene: TRBJ1-3
clone size: .
CDR3 protein: CASSQPDSSGNTIYF

V gene: TRBV5-4
J gene: TRBJ2-7
clone size: .
CDR3 protein: CASSLADFSYEQYF

V gene: TRBV4-2
J gene: TRBJ2-2
clone size: once
CDR3 protein: CASSHPSGSVNTGELFF

V gene: TRBV27
J gene: TRBJ2-3
clone size: .
CDR3 protein: CASRVVQGAVSPDTQYF

V gene: TRBV28
J gene: TRBJ2-7
clone size: .
CDR3 protein: CASRGTSGSSYEQYF